This is a list of T cell receptor beta chains from one sample in a study of blood T cell repertoires in COVID-19. Repertoires were generated with immunoSEQ multiplex PCR, while TCRdb's copy carries only in-frame clones and drops some. The sample consists of about 140,000 clones, 65% to 85% of them appearing once. The sequenced sample was peripheral blood. The receptors derive from a human donor in a cohort sampled during active COVID-19. The CDR3 runs from the conserved cysteine through the conserved F or W. The order of the fields is D gene, J gene, V gene, CDR3 length, clone size, CDR3 protein, CDR3 DNA. D genes are given only for firm matches. Part of the rows lack a size; the others show once, few, many or a class for expanded clones.

TRBD1,TRBJ1-5,TRBV7-9,15,.,CASSPGQGINQPQHF,TGTGCCAGCAGCCCGGGACAGGGGATAAATCAGCCCCAGCATTTT
.,TRBJ2-5,TRBV5-1,14,.,CASSNGPGQETQYF,TGCGCCAGCAGCAACGGACCAGGGCAAGAGACCCAGTACTTC
.,TRBJ1-2,TRBV20-1,10,.,CSSNGGGYTF,TGCAGTTCAAATGGGGGGGGCTACACCTTC
.,TRBJ2-7,TRBV5-1,17,few,CASSLGQEGPLPKEQYF,TGCGCCAGCAGCTTAGGGCAGGAGGGCCCTCTGCCTAAGGAGCAGTACTTC
TRBD2,TRBJ2-3,TRBV5-1,15,.,CASSFRGEGTDTQYF,TGCGCCAGCAGCTTCCGGGGGGAAGGCACAGATACGCAGTATTTT
.,TRBJ1-2,TRBV14,14,.,CASSQDGEDYGYTF,TGTGCCAGCAGCCAAGATGGGGAGGACTATGGCTACACCTTC
.,TRBJ1-1,TRBV7-6,12,few,CASSAYGTEAFF,TGTGCCAGCAGCGCTTACGGCACTGAAGCTTTCTTT
.,TRBJ2-6,TRBV23-1,19,.,CASSQDSGTGSSGANVLTF,TGCGCCAGCAGTCAGGACTCCGGGACCGGGAGCTCTGGGGCCAACGTCCTGACTTTC
TRBD1,TRBJ2-7,TRBV4-1,16,.,CASSQIEGRGPHEQYF,TGCGCCAGCAGCCAGATCGAGGGAAGGGGGCCCCACGAGCAGTACTTC
.,TRBJ1-2,TRBV19,13,.,CASSIEWSDGYTF,TGTGCCAGTAGTATAGAGTGGTCGGATGGCTACACCTTC
TRBD1,TRBJ1-1,TRBV29-1,16,.,CSVEDYRGFRRTEAFF,TGCAGCGTTGAAGATTACAGGGGGTTTCGACGCACTGAAGCTTTCTTT
.,TRBJ1-1,TRBV13,12,.,CASSQTGVQAFF,TGTGCCAGCAGCCAGACCGGGGTCCAAGCTTTCTTT
TRBD2,TRBJ2-1,TRBV18,17,.,CASSTGTSGGRYNEQFF,TGTGCCAGCTCAACCGGGACTAGCGGGGGGCGCTACAATGAGCAGTTCTTC
.,TRBJ1-5,TRBV9,12,.,CASSASNQPQHF,TGTGCCAGCAGCGCGAGCAATCAGCCCCAGCATTTT
.,TRBJ1-4,TRBV3-1/TRBV3-2,14,.,CASEQGIANEKLFF,TGTGCCAGCGAGCAGGGGATTGCTAATGAAAAACTGTTTTTT
.,TRBJ2-3,TRBV5-1,14,.,CASSSGTGTDTQYF,TGCGCCAGCAGTTCCGGGACTGGCACAGATACGCAGTATTTT
TRBD1,TRBJ1-4,TRBV6-5,15,.,CASRRTGHWGEKLFF,TGTGCCAGCAGACGGACAGGACACTGGGGTGAAAAACTGTTTTTT
.,TRBJ1-5,TRBV3-1/TRBV3-2,14,.,CASSPRYSNQPQHF,TGTGCCAGCAGCCCCAGATATAGCAATCAGCCCCAGCATTTT
.,TRBJ1-4,TRBV18,16,once,CASSPGVERKNEKLFF,TGTGCCAGCTCACCCGGAGTGGAACGGAAGAATGAAAAACTGTTTTTT
.,TRBJ1-6,TRBV2,14,.,CASSGGQGSSPLHF,TGTGCCAGCAGTGGGGGGCAGGGGAGTTCACCCCTCCACTTT
TRBD1,TRBJ1-3,TRBV10-3,15,.,CAISLGQGRGNTIYF,TGTGCCATCAGTCTAGGACAGGGGAGAGGAAACACCATATATTTT
.,TRBJ2-5,TRBV11-3,15,.,CASSQGGKEGETQYF,TGTGCCAGCAGCCAGGGGGGTAAAGAAGGAGAGACCCAGTACTTC
.,TRBJ1-1,TRBV10-3,11,.,CAITSGVSAFF,TGTGCCATCACCTCAGGGGTTTCAGCTTTCTTT
TRBD1,TRBJ2-3,TRBV7-9,16,.,CASSRGDRGVPDTQYF,TGTGCCAGCAGCAGGGGGGACAGGGGTGTCCCAGATACGCAGTATTTT
TRBD1,TRBJ1-4,TRBV5-1,16,.,CASSRDRFATNEKLFF,TGCGCCAGCAGCAGGGACAGGTTTGCAACTAATGAAAAACTGTTTTTT
.,TRBJ1-4,TRBV28,15,once,CASSLYGSPNEKLFF,TGTGCCAGCAGTTTATACGGGAGTCCTAATGAAAAACTGTTTTTT
TRBD2,TRBJ2-2,TRBV6-1,15,.,CASSEAPSGAGELFF,TGTGCCAGCAGTGAAGCTCCTAGCGGGGCCGGGGAGCTGTTTTTT
.,TRBJ1-1,TRBV2,16,.,CASSEGTGMGNTEAFF,TGTGCCAGCAGTGAAGGAACGGGGATGGGGAACACTGAAGCTTTCTTT
.,TRBJ2-1,TRBV5-1,15,.,CASSAGTSLASEQFF,TGCGCCAGCAGCGCCGGGACATCATTGGCGTCCGAGCAGTTCTTC
.,TRBJ2-1,TRBV6-4,14,once,CASSDSNRYNEQFF,TGTGCCAGCAGTGACTCGAACAGATACAATGAGCAGTTCTTC
TRBD1,TRBJ1-6,TRBV9,17,many,CASSESVKQGSGSPLHF,TGTGCCAGCAGCGAATCAGTTAAACAGGGGTCTGGCTCACCCCTCCACTTT
TRBD1,TRBJ2-4,TRBV5-1,17,once,CASSLDRGLAGKNIQYF,TGCGCCAGCAGCTTGGACAGGGGGCTGGCGGGCAAAAACATTCAGTACTTC
.,TRBJ1-3,TRBV3-1/TRBV3-2,13,.,CASSPGERNTIYF,TGTGCCAGCAGTCCTGGAGAGAGAAACACCATATATTTT